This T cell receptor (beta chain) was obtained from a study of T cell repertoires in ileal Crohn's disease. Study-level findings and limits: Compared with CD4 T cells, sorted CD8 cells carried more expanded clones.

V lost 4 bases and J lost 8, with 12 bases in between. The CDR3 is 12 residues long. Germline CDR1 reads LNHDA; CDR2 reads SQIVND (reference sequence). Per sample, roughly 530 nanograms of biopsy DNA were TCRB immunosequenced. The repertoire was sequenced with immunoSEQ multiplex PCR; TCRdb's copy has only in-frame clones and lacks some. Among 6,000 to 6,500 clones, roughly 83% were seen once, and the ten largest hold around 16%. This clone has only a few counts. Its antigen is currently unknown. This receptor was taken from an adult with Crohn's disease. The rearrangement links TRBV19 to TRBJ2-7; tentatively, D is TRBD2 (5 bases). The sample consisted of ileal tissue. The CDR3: CASSTSGYQQYF. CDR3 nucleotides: TGTGCCAGTAGTACTTCGGGGTACCAGCAGTACTTC. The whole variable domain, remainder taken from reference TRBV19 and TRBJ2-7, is DGGITQSPKYLFRKEGQNVTLSCEQNLNHDAMYWYRQDPGQGLRLIYYSQIVNDFQKGDIAEGYSVSREKKESFPLTVTSAQKNPTAFYLCASSTSGYQQYFGPGTRLTVT.